This T cell receptor beta chain emerged from a study of response to subunit inactivated influenza vaccine. Points from the study as a whole: Each seasonal flu vaccination may recruit only limited new T cells, authors suggested.

The V end was cut by 3 bases, the J end by 6 bases, with 16 bases between. This CDR3 contains 14 residues. Germline V lookup: CDR1 SQVTM, CDR2 ANQGSEA. In regard to this clonotype: Its matching antigen is unknown.

TCRdb re-called the RT-PCR reads through MiXCR, storing one row per CDR3 protein. Of about 540,000 distinct CDR3 sequences detected, 11% to 15% appear once; the ten largest clones hold around 10%. J is TRBJ2-3 and V is TRBV29-1, with D possibly being TRBD2 (6 bases). The clonotype comes from a man aged 50-59 years who received an inactivated influenza vaccine. The sample here was PBMCs from blood, taken about 13 days after vaccination. The CDR3 region has the DNA TGCAGCGTTGATGTCGGGAGAGGGTTTGATACGCAGTATTTT. It translates to CSVDVGRGFDTQYF.